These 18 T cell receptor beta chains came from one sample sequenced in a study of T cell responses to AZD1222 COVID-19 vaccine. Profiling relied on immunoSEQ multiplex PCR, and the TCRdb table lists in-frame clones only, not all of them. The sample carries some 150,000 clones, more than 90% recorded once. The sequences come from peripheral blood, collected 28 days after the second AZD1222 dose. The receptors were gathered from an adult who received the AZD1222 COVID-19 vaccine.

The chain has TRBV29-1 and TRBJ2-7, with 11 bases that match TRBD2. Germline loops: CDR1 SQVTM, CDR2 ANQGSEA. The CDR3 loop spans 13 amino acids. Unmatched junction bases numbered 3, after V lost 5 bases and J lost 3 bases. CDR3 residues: CSVKTSGNYEQYF. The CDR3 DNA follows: TGCAGCGTTAAGACTAGCGGGAACTACGAGCAGTACTTC.

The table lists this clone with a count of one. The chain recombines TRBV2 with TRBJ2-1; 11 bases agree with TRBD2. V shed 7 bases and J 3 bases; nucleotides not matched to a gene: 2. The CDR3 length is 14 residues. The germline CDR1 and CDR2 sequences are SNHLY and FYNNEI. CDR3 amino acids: CASTGLAVYNEQFF. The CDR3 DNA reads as TGTGCCAGCACGGGACTAGCGGTCTACAATGAGCAGTTCTTC.

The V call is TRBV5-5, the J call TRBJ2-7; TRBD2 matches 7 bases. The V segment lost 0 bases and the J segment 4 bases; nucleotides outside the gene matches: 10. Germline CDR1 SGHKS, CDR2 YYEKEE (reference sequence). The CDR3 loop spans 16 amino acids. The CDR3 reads CASSLVPLADRYEQYF. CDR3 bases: TGTGCCAGCAGCTTGGTTCCCCTAGCGGACCGTTACGAGCAGTACTTC.

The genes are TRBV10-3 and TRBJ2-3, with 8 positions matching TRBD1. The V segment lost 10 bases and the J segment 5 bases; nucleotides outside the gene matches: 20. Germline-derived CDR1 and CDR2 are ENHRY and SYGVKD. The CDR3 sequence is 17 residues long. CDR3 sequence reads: CATTDTKDRVIGDTQYF. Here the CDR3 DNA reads TGTGCCACAACCGATACGAAGGACAGGGTAATTGGAGATACGCAGTATTTT.

CDR3 in amino acids: CATSDQGQVPYNEQFF. The CDR3 bases are TGTGCCACCAGTGACCAGGGACAGGTCCCCTACAATGAGCAGTTCTTC. The V and J genes are TRBV24-1 and TRBJ2-1, with 8 bases matching TRBD1. The CDR3 length is 16 residues. Germline assignment: CDR1 KGHDR and CDR2 SFDVKD. V trimming: 4 bases; J trimming: 2 bases; junction bases outside the gene matches: 6.

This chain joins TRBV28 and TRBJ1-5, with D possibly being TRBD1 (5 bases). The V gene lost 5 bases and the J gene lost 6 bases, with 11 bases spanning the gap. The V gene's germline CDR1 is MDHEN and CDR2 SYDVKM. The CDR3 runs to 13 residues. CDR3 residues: CASSPRAFQPQHF. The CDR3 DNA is TGTGCCAGCAGTCCCAGGGCCTTTCAGCCCCAGCATTTT. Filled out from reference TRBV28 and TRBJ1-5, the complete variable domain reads DVKVTQSSRYLVKRTGEKVFLECVQDMDHENMFWYRQDPGLGLRLIYFSYDVKMKEKGDIPEGYSVSREKKERFSLILESASTNQTSMYLCASSPRAFQPQHFGDGTRLSIL.

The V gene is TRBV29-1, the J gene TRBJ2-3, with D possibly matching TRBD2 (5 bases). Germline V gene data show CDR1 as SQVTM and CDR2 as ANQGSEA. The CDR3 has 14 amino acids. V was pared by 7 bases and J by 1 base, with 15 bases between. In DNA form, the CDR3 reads TGCAGCGCCTTCGAGCGGTCTGGCACAGATACGCAGTATTTT. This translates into CSAFERSGTDTQYF.

CDR3 bases: TGCGCCAGCAGCCCCGATTACTCACCCCTCCACTTT. This encodes CASSPDYSPLHF. The V and J genes are TRBV5-1 and TRBJ1-6; D is unresolved. The CDR3 totals 12 residues. The ends were cut back, 4 bases at V and 10 bases at J, with 9 bases in the middle. Per germline, CDR1 SGHRS and CDR2 YFSETQ.

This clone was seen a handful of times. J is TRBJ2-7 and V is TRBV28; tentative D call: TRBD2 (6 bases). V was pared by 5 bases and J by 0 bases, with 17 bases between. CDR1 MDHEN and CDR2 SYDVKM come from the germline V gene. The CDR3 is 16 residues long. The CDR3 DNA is TGTGCCAGCAGTCCGTGGAGGGCAGGGAGCTCCTACGAGCAGTACTTC. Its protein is CASSPWRAGSSYEQYF.

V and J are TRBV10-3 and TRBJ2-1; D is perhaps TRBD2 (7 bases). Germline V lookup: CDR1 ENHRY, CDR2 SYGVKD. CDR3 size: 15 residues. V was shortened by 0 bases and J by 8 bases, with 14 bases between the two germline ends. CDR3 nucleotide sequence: TGTGCCATCAGTGAGTCGCGGGGGCCCCAGGATGAGCAGTTCTTC. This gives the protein CAISESRGPQDEQFF.

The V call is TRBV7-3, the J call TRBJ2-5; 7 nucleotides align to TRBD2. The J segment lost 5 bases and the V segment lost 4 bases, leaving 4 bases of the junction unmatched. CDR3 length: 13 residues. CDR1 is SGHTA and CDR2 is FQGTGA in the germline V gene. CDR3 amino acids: CASSSQGGETQYF. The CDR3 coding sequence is TGTGCCAGCAGCTCTCAGGGAGGGGAGACCCAGTACTTC.

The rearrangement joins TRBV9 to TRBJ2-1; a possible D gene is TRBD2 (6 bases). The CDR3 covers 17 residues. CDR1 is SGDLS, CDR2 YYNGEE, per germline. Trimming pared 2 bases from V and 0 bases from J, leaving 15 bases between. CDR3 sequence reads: CASSVSSSVSSYNEQFF. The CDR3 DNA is TGTGCCAGCAGCGTCTCTTCTAGCGTTAGCTCCTACAATGAGCAGTTCTTC.

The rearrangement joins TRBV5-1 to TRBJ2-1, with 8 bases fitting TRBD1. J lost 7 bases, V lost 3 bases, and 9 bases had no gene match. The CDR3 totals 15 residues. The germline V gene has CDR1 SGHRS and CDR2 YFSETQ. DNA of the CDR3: TGCGCCAGCAGCTACTCCAGGGGGCGTAGAAATGAGCAGTTCTTC. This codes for CASSYSRGRRNEQFF.

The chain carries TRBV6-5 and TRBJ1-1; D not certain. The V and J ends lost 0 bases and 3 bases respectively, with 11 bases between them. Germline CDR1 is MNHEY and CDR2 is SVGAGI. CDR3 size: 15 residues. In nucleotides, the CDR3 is TGTGCCAGCAGTTACTCATCCGACGGATACACTGAAGCTTTCTTT. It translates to CASSYSSDGYTEAFF.

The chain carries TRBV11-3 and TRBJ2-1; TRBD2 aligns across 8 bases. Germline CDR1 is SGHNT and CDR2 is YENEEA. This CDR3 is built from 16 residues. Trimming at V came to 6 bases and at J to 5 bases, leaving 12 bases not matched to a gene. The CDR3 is CASSNGGGRTDNEQFF. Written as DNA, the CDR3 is TGTGCCAGCAGTAATGGTGGCGGGAGGACGGACAATGAGCAGTTCTTC.

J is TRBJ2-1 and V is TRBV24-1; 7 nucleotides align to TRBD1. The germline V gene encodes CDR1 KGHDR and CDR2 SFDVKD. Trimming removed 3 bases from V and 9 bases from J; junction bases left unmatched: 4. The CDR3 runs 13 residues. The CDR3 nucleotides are TGTGCCACCAGTGATGTAGCAGGGGGTGAGCAGTTCTTC. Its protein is CATSDVAGGEQFF.

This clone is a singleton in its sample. For the CDR3, the DNA is TGTGCCAGCAGTGGAAATACAGACGAAAAACTGTTTTTT. It codes for CASSGNTDEKLFF. The chain is built from TRBV2 and TRBJ1-4; no clear D gene. V lost 4 bases and J 8 bases, leaving 11 bases between the germline ends. There are 13 residues in the CDR3. Germline assignment: CDR1 SNHLY and CDR2 FYNNEI.

DNA for the CDR3: TGCACCAGCAGCCAAGAGAGGCGGAGGGACACAGATACGCAGTATTTT. Encoded protein: CTSSQERRRDTDTQYF. V and J are TRBV1 and TRBJ2-3; TRBD2, as called in the table, went unchecked against the DNA. TRBV1 is designated a pseudogene. The CDR3 is 16 residues long.